The clone carrying this T cell receptor (beta chain) was recorded once. Its antigen remains unidentified. Per the germline V gene, CDR1 is SGHRS and CDR2 is YFSETQ. The ends were cut back, 4 bases at V and 8 bases at J, with 13 bases in the middle. The CDR3 loop spans 13 amino acids. The sample originates from a study of human thymus T cells. Points from the study as a whole: V and J gene usage appeared biased in thymic and blood repertoires.

The table came from immunoSEQ multiplex PCR; TCRdb's copy has only in-frame clones and leaves some out. This sample yields 54,000 or so clones, of which over 85% are seen a single time; over 5% belongs to the top ten. The chain links TRBV5-1 to TRBJ2-1, with D maybe TRBD2 (5 bases). This receptor was taken from a boy under three years old with a congenital heart defect but otherwise immunologically healthy. Material for sequencing was blood. In DNA form, the CDR3 reads TGCGCCAGCAGCCCTACCCTAGCTTATGAGCAGTTCTTC. The encoded protein is CASSPTLAYEQFF.